The entry below describes one T cell receptor (beta chain). Source study methods: Estimates of nucleated cell counts were drawn from the amplification of reference gene primers. This table comes from immunoSEQ multiplex PCR, and its TCRdb copy is limited to in-frame clones, with some not included. V and J calls and clone size are as listed in that table; D and trimming were resolved from the DNA. Here the sample spans tens of thousands of clones, about 92% being singletons. These data belong to a study of blood T cell repertoires in COVID-19. Study as a whole: Samples taken during acute and convalescent COVID-19 were collected in the United States, Italy and Spain.

This CDR3 has 14 amino acids. CDR1 and CDR2 (germline): LGHNA, YNFKEQ. Trimming removed 5 bases from V and 7 bases from J, with 18 bases in between. This receptor was taken from a human donor in a cohort sampled during active COVID-19. The J gene is TRBJ2-7, the V gene TRBV4-2; perhaps TRBD1 as D (7 bases). The sample comprised peripheral blood. The CDR3 coding sequence is TGTGCCAGCAGCTCGGGACAGCGGGTGGGGGAGCAGTACTTC. Its protein product is CASSSGQRVGEQYF.